This passage covers 10 T cell receptor beta chains from one sample sequenced in a study of cytomegalovirus exposure and HLA in healthy donors. 13 Jbeta primers and 60 Vbeta primers were used for the PCR. Method: immunoSEQ multiplex PCR; TCRdb's copy keeps in-frame clones and lacks some. This table has approximately 210,000 clones, roughly 80% appearing once. Sequenced material: PBMCs. These TCRs come from a male donor in good health and CMV-seropositive.

The chain links TRBV13 to TRBJ2-3, with D perhaps matching TRBD2 (5 bases). This CDR3 is 18 amino acids long. The germline gives CDR1 PRHDT, CDR2 FYEKMQ (reference sequence). Trimming took 6 bases from V and 2 from J, leaving 24 bases between them. This CDR3 reads CASSSRGSGSHFTDTQYF. Here the CDR3 DNA reads TGTGCCAGCAGTTCCCGAGGATCGGGGTCACATTTCACAGATACGCAGTATTTT.

The V call is TRBV28, the J call TRBJ2-1; no definite D call. Germline V gene lookup returns CDR1 MDHEN and CDR2 SYDVKM. V dropped 3 bases and J dropped 8 bases, with 14 bases sitting between them. This CDR3 has 14 amino acids. The CDR3 sequence is CASSFYSLRDEQFF. CDR3 nucleotides: TGTGCCAGCAGTTTCTATAGTCTTCGGGATGAGCAGTTCTTC.

As for this clone: At one of its ends the junction is not consistent with the germline gene, which may arise from a read error. Additional DNA sequences in this sample encode the identical CDR3. The chain joins TRBV27 to TRBJ1-4, with D perhaps TRBD1 (5 bases). From germline, CDR1 is MNHEY and CDR2 SMNVEV (reference sequence). The CDR3 loop spans 15 amino acids. For the CDR3, the DNA is TGTGCCAGCAGAAACCTCGGGGGGGGTAATGAAAAACTATTTTTT. Amino acids: CASRNLGGGNEKLFF.

The sample holds a few counts of this clone. The J gene is TRBJ1-5, the V gene TRBV11-1, with no clear D. V was trimmed by 3 bases and J by 9 bases, leaving 12 bases between them. Per the germline V gene, CDR1 is SGHAT and CDR2 is FQDESV (reference sequence). The CDR3 is 13 amino acids. Here the CDR3 reads CASSLSRGGPQHF. CDR3 DNA: TGTGCCAGCAGCTTGAGCCGTGGAGGGCCCCAGCATTTT. The full variable domain, rest sourced from reference TRBV11-1 and TRBJ1-5, is EAEVAQSPRYKITEKSQAVAFWCDPISGHATLYWYRQILGQGPELLVQFQDESVVDDSQLPKDRFSAERLKGVDSTLKIQPAELGDSAMYLCASSLSRGGPQHFGDGTRLSIL.

The chain recombines TRBV7-8 with TRBJ2-1; 7 bases map to TRBD2. Unmatched junction bases numbered 9, after V lost 3 bases and J lost 7 bases. CDR1 is SGHVS, CDR2 FQNEAQ, per germline. The CDR3 extends over 15 amino acids. In nucleotides, the CDR3 is TGTGCCAGCAGCTTGGCAGGACTAGAAAAAAATGAGCAGTTCTTC. This encodes CASSLAGLEKNEQFF.

The genes are TRBV7-2 and TRBJ1-1; maybe TRBD1 (5 bases). Germline V lookup: CDR1 SGHTA, CDR2 FQGNSA. The CDR3 sequence is 14 residues long. The V and J ends lost 5 bases and 5 bases respectively, with 15 bases between them. Here the CDR3 reads CASSPRQGRTEAFF. The CDR3 bases are TGTGCCAGCAGCCCCCGGCAGGGAAGGACTGAAGCTTTCTTT.

The chain joins TRBV11-1 to TRBJ2-5, with 7 bases lining up with TRBD1. The CDR3 runs to 14 residues. Per the germline V gene, CDR1 is SGHAT and CDR2 is FQDESV (reference sequence). Unmatched junction bases numbered 5, after V lost 5 bases and J lost 2 bases. The CDR3 loop reads CASSPWTGQETQYF. CDR3 coding DNA: TGTGCCAGCAGCCCCTGGACAGGTCAAGAGACCCAGTACTTC.

The rearrangement links TRBV19 to TRBJ2-3, with 8 bases lining up with TRBD1. Germline CDR1 and CDR2: LNHDA and SQIVND (reference sequence). V was pared by 8 bases and J by 2 bases, with 9 bases of the junction left unmatched. The CDR3 totals 15 residues. This CDR3 reads CASRDRPDPTDTQYF. CDR3 DNA sequence: TGTGCCAGTCGGGACAGGCCTGACCCCACAGATACGCAGTATTTT.

J is TRBJ1-2 and V is TRBV11-3; 8 bases match TRBD1. The CDR3 totals 12 residues. The trim removed 5 bases at V and 11 bases at J, leaving 7 bases unmatched. Germline V gene lookup returns CDR1 SGHNT and CDR2 YENEEA. The CDR3 loop reads CASSNQDREYTF. The CDR3 DNA reads as TGTGCCAGCAGCAATCAGGACAGGGAGTACACCTTC.

The V and J genes are TRBV7-2 and TRBJ1-6, with D possibly being TRBD1 (6 bases). The CDR3 sequence is 16 residues long. The germline CDR1 and CDR2 sequences are SGHTA and FQGNSA. V lost 1 base and J 7 bases, leaving 14 bases between the germline ends. The CDR3 protein is CASSLDGGIGNSPLHF. The CDR3 nucleotides are TGTGCCAGCAGCTTAGATGGGGGCATCGGGAATTCACCCCTCCACTTT.